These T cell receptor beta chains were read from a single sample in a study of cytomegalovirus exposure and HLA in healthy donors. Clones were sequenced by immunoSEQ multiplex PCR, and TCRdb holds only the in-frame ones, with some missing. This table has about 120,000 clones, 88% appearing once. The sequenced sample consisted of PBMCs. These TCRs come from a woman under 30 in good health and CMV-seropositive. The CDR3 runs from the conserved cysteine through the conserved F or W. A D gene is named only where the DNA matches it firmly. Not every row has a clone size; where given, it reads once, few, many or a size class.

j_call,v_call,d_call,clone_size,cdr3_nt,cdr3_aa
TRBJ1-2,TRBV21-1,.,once,TGTGCCAGCAGCACACCGGACAATTCAGTCTATGGCTACACCTTC,CASSTPDNSVYGYTF
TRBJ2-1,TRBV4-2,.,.,TGTGCCAGCAGCCAAGGAGCCGGGACTTCCTACAATGAGCAGTTCTTC,CASSQGAGTSYNEQFF
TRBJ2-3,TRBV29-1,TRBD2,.,TGCAGCGTTGATGGCGGGAGGGCCGGGACGGGGACAGATACGCAGTATTTT,CSVDGGRAGTGTDTQYF
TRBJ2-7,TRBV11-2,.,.,TGTGCCAGCAGCTCCCGTGGTGGTTCGGGAAACTACGAGCAGTACTTC,CASSSRGGSGNYEQYF
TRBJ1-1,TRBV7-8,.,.,TGTGCCAGCAGCTACCGGGGGGGGTGGGCTTTCTTT,CASSYRGGWAFF
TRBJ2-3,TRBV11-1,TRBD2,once,TGTGCCAGCAGCTCGACTAGCGGGTATGGGGATACGCAGTATTTT,CASSSTSGYGDTQYF
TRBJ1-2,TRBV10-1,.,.,TGCGCCAGCAGGGACTGTGGAGGCTACACCTTC,CASRDCGGYTF
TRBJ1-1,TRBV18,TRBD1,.,TGTGCCAGCTCACTGACTGACAGGGGAAACACTGAAGCTTTCTTT,CASSLTDRGNTEAFF
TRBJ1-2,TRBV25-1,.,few,TGTGCCAGCAGTGAAGGGGGCAGGGCCGGCTATGGCTACACCTTC,CASSEGGRAGYGYTF
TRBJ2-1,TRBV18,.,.,TGTGCCAGCTCACCAGGTAGCTCCTACAATGAGCAGTTCTTC,CASSPGSSYNEQFF
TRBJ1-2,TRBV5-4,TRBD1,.,TGTGCCAGCAGCACCCGAACGACAGGGGAGCAGGGCTATGGCTACACCTTC,CASSTRTTGEQGYGYTF
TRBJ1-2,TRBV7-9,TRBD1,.,TGTGCCAGCAGCGCGGACAGGGTAGGGGGCTACACCTTC,CASSADRVGGYTF
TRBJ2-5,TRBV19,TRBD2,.,TGTGCCAGTAGTTCGACGGGACTAGCGGGGCCTGAGACCCAGTACTTC,CASSSTGLAGPETQYF
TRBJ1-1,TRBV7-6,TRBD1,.,TGTGCCAGCAGCTTTGGACAGGACCTGAACACTGAAGCTTTCTTT,CASSFGQDLNTEAFF
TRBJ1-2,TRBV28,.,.,TGTGCCAGCAGCCTACCGGTTTTGGATGGCTACACCTTC,CASSLPVLDGYTF
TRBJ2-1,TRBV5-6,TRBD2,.,TGTGCCAGCAGTCCAAGCCAGCGGGGGGGGCGTAATGAGCAGTTCTTC,CASSPSQRGGRNEQFF
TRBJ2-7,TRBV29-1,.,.,TGCAGCGTTGGAAACAGCAAGATCTACGAGCAGTACTTC,CSVGNSKIYEQYF
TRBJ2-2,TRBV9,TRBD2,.,TGTGCCAGCAGCGTAGCCGGGGGGGCCTCCGGGGAGCTGTTTTTT,CASSVAGGASGELFF
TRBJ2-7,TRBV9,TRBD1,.,TGTGCCAGCAGTCAAGGCGGGACAGGGGACTACGAGCAGTACTTC,CASSQGGTGDYEQYF
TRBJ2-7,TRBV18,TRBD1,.,TGTGCCAGCTCACCGTCCGGGACAGGCTCCTACGAGCAGTACTTC,CASSPSGTGSYEQYF
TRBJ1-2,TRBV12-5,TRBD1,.,TGTGCTAGTGGACAGGGGGTAAAAAACTATGGCTACACCTTC,CASGQGVKNYGYTF
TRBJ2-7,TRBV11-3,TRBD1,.,TGTGCCAGCAGCTACTTCCCGACAGGGGGTATCGACGAGCAGTACTTC,CASSYFPTGGIDEQYF
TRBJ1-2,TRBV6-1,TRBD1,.,TGTGCCAGCAGTGAAGCACAGGGGGCTGGCTATGGCTACACCTTC,CASSEAQGAGYGYTF
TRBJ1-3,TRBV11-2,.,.,TGTGCCAGCGGCACGGGTAGGGAGGCTGGAAACACCATATATTTT,CASGTGREAGNTIYF
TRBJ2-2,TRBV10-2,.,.,TGCGCCAGCAGTGCAGACTTGAACACCGGGGAGCTGTTTTTT,CASSADLNTGELFF
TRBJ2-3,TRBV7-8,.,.,TGTGCCAGCAGCTCCTCCGGGGGTGGTGGTACGCAGTATTTT,CASSSSGGGGTQYF